Described below is a single T cell receptor beta chain sequence and its context. Libraries were prepared by immunoSEQ multiplex PCR; TCRdb keeps only in-frame clonotypes and omits some of them. The table has over 150,000 clones, roughly 71% seen once. The sample is drawn from a study of blood T cell repertoires in COVID-19. CDR1 and CDR2 (germline): PRHDT, FYEKMQ (reference sequence). Trimming left V 2 bases short and J 5 bases short, with 12 bases between. The CDR3 contains 15 residues. The sequenced sample was peripheral blood. V gene TRBV13 combines with J gene TRBJ1-4; no clear D gene. The TCR was taken from an elderly woman with acute or convalescent COVID-19. This CDR3 is CASSLRWPSNEKLFF. DNA for the CDR3: TGTGCCAGCAGCTTAAGATGGCCCTCAAATGAAAAACTGTTTTTT.